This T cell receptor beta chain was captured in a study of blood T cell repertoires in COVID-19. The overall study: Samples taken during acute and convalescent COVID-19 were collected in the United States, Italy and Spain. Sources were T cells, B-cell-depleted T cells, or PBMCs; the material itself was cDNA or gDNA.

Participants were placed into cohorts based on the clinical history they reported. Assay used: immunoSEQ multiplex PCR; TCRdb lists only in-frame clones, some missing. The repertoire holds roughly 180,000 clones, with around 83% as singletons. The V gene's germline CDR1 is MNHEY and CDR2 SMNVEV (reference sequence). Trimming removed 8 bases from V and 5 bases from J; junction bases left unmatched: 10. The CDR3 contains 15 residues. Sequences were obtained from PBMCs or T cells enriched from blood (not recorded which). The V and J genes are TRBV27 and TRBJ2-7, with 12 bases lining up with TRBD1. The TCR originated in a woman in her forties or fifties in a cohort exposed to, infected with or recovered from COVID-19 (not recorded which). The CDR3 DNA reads TGTGCCAGCGGTTCCGGGACAGGGGGCTTCGACGAGCAGTACTTC. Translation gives CASGSGTGGFDEQYF.